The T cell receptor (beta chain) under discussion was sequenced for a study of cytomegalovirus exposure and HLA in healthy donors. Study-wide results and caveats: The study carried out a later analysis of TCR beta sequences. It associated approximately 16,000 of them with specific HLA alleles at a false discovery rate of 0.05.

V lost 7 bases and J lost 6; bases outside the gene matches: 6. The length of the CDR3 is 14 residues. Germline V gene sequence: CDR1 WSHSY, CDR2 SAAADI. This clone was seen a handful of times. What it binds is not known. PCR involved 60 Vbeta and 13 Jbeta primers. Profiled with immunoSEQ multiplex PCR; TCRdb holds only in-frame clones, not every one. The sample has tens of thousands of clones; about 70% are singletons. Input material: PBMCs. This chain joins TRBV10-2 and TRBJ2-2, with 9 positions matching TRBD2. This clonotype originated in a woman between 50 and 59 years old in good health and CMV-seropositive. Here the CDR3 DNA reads TGCGCCAGCATGCTAGCGGGGAGCCCCGGGGAGCTGTTTTTT. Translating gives CASMLAGSPGELFF.